The 24 T cell receptor beta chains below were found in one sample sequenced in a study of cytomegalovirus exposure and HLA in healthy donors. The PCR ran on 60 Vbeta and 13 Jbeta primers. Clones were sequenced by immunoSEQ multiplex PCR, and TCRdb holds only the in-frame ones, with some missing. The table lists some 120,000 clones, around three quarters of them singletons, with about 13% in the top ten. Material: PBMCs. These receptors originate from a woman aged 40 to 50 in good health and CMV-seropositive.

In its sample, this clone was seen once. The CDR3 region is CASGFPRDRGQEQYF. Written as DNA, the CDR3 is TGTGCTAGTGGTTTCCCCCGGGACAGGGGGCAGGAGCAGTACTTC. The J gene is TRBJ2-7, the V gene TRBV12-5; TRBD1 aligns across 12 bases. The CDR3 length is 15 residues. Germline CDR1 is LGHNT and CDR2 is FRNRAP. The V gene end was trimmed by 3 bases and the J gene end by 7 bases; junction bases not matched to a gene: 7.

About this clone itself: At one of its ends the junction is not consistent with the germline gene, which may arise from a read error. V is TRBV6-5 and J is TRBJ2-2; TRBD2 aligns across 9 bases. CDR1 and CDR2 from the germline V gene are MNHEY and SVGAGI. This CDR3 contains 15 residues. DNA of the CDR3: TGTGTCAGCAGTCTCCTAGCGGGACTCACCGGGGAGCTGTTTTTT. Its protein is CVSSLLAGLTGELFF.

The CDR3 is CASSYNLGGSPYEQYF. The CDR3 DNA reads as TGTGCCAGCAGTTACAACCTCGGGGGAAGTCCCTACGAGCAGTACTTC. This chain joins TRBV6-6 and TRBJ2-7, with D tentatively TRBD2 (6 bases). Germline V lookup: CDR1 MNHNY, CDR2 SVGAGI (reference sequence). There are 16 residues in the CDR3. V lost 2 bases to trimming and J lost 2 bases, with 16 bases between them.

V gene TRBV10-3 combines with J gene TRBJ2-2; D may be TRBD1 (6 bases). This CDR3 comprises 14 residues. The germline V gene encodes CDR1 ENHRY and CDR2 SYGVKD. V lost 6 bases and J lost 6, with 14 bases in between. CDR3 residues: CAIRMKQGPGELFF. CDR3 DNA: TGTGCCATCAGAATGAAACAGGGCCCCGGGGAGCTGTTTTTT.

The chain employs TRBV5-4 and TRBJ2-5; D might be TRBD2 (6 bases). The CDR3 has 16 amino acids. CDR1 is SGHNT and CDR2 is YYREEE in the germline V gene (reference sequence). Between the trimmed V and J ends, which lost 4 bases and 1 base, there was a span of 17 bases. CDR3 nucleotide sequence: TGTGCCAGCAGCCCCTCAGCGGGCCTGATCCAAGAGACCCAGTACTTC. Its translation is CASSPSAGLIQETQYF.

The chain links TRBV25-1 to TRBJ2-2; 9 bases are shared with TRBD1. The CDR3 spans 15 residues. In germline, CDR1 is MGHDK, CDR2 SYGVNS. The V gene end was trimmed by 4 bases and the J gene end by 6 bases; junction bases not matched to a gene: 6. The CDR3 region is CASSAPTGGPGELFF. The CDR3 DNA reads as TGTGCCAGCAGTGCCCCGACAGGGGGGCCCGGGGAGCTGTTTTTT.

The rearrangement joins TRBV5-1 to TRBJ2-2; TRBD2 matches at 10 bases. This CDR3 spans 17 amino acids. V dropped 0 bases and J dropped 1; count of bases not matched to a gene: 3. CDR1 is SGHRS, CDR2 YFSETQ, per germline. The CDR3 protein is CASSLGGLAVNTGELFF. The CDR3 DNA follows: TGCGCCAGCAGCTTGGGAGGACTAGCGGTGAACACCGGGGAGCTGTTTTTT. Based on the CDR3 plus reference TRBV5-1 and TRBJ2-2, the full variable domain is KAGVTQTPRYLIKTRGQQVTLSCSPISGHRSVSWYQQTPGQGLQFLFEYFSETQRNKGNFPGRFSGRQFSNSRSEMNVSTLELGDSALYLCASSLGGLAVNTGELFFGEGSRLTVL.

This clone appeared a single time. This rearrangement joins TRBV27 to TRBJ1-3, with 8 bases lining up with TRBD1. CDR1 and CDR2 (germline): MNHEY, SMNVEV (reference sequence). J gave up 3 bases and V 6 bases, and 7 bases lay outside the gene matches. This CDR3 spans 15 amino acids. The CDR3: CASSRQGAYGNTIYF. The CDR3 nucleotides read TGTGCCAGCAGCCGCCAGGGGGCTTATGGAAACACCATATATTTT.

This clone was counted a few times. The chain employs TRBV6-6 and TRBJ1-1; a possible D gene is TRBD1 (5 bases). The CDR3 runs 13 residues. Trimming took off 5 bases at V and 0 bases at J, with 7 bases between the two ends. The germline V gene encodes CDR1 MNHNY and CDR2 SVGAGI (reference sequence). The CDR3 loop is CASSETVNTEAFF. As DNA, the CDR3 is TGTGCCAGCAGTGAGACAGTGAACACTGAAGCTTTCTTT.

CDR3 residues: CATRAGGRGPEQFF. The DNA of the CDR3 is TGTGCCACCCGAGCGGGAGGCCGTGGCCCGGAGCAGTTCTTC. The chain combines TRBV19 with TRBJ2-1; 9 nucleotides match TRBD2. CDR1 and CDR2 (germline): LNHDA, SQIVND (reference sequence). Trimming cost V 10 bases and J 10 bases; bases outside gene matches: 14. The CDR3 length is 14 residues.

The V gene is TRBV7-3, the J gene TRBJ2-1; 11 bases fit TRBD2. The CDR3 covers 14 residues. CDR1 and CDR2 (germline): SGHTA, FQGTGA. V lost 2 bases to trimming and J lost 9 bases; unmatched junction nucleotides: 3. The DNA for the CDR3 is TGTGCCAGCAGCTTAGGGACTAGCGGCGGTGAGCAGTTCTTC. This codes for CASSLGTSGGEQFF.

As DNA, the CDR3 is TGTGCCAGCAGCAATGACTTTCAAGGCCCAAGCACAGATACGCAGTATTTT. This encodes CASSNDFQGPSTDTQYF. The rearrangement links TRBV21-1 to TRBJ2-3; the listed D gene, TRBD2, was not tested against the DNA. TRBV21-1 is annotated as a pseudogene. The CDR3 contains 17 residues.

The J gene is TRBJ2-7, the V gene TRBV7-9; a weak D match, TRBD1 (5 bases). The ends were cut back, 5 bases at V and 0 bases at J, with 14 bases in the middle. The CDR3 loop spans 15 amino acids. Germline V CDR1 and CDR2: SEHNR, FQNEAQ (reference sequence). The CDR3 sequence: CASSRGQGPSYEQYF. In nucleotides, the CDR3 is TGTGCCAGCAGCCGTGGGCAGGGTCCCTCCTACGAGCAGTACTTC.

The chain combines TRBV28 with TRBJ2-7, with TRBD1 matching 7 bases. Germline loops: CDR1 MDHEN, CDR2 SYDVKM. This CDR3 is built from 15 residues. Germline trimming cut 6 bases from V and 5 bases from J; bases unmatched to any gene: 13. The CDR3 nucleotides are TGTGCCAGCAGCCTCCTGGACAGGACTCACGACGAGCAGTACTTC. Protein sequence: CASSLLDRTHDEQYF. The complete variable domain, with remaining parts taken from reference TRBV28 and TRBJ2-7, reads DVKVTQSSRYLVKRTGEKVFLECVQDMDHENMFWYRQDPGLGLRLIYFSYDVKMKEKGDIPEGYSVSREKKERFSLILESASTNQTSMYLCASSLLDRTHDEQYFGPGTRLTVT.

The chain uses TRBV5-1 and TRBJ1-5, with TRBD1 matching 7 bases. The V and J ends lost 4 bases and 0 bases, in that order; junction bases with no gene match: 10. The CDR3 has 17 residues. Looked up from germline, CDR1 is SGHRS and CDR2 is YFSETQ. The CDR3 region has the DNA TGCGCCAGCAGCAGAATCCCAGGGGGTTATAGCAATCAGCCCCAGCATTTT. Its translation is CASSRIPGGYSNQPQHF.

The gene calls are TRBV10-1 and TRBJ2-1, with D possibly TRBD2 on 6 matching bases. The V and J ends lost 2 bases and 4 bases respectively, with 12 bases between them. From germline, CDR1 is WNHNN and CDR2 SYGVQD (reference sequence). The CDR3 runs 15 residues. The CDR3 sequence is CASSERDSLYNEQFF. CDR3 nucleotides: TGCGCCAGCAGTGAGAGGGACTCGCTATACAATGAGCAGTTCTTC.

This clone was observed a handful of times. Written as DNA, the CDR3 is TGTGCCAGCAGTTTATTGAGGACTTGGGCGCGGAAAATCTACGAGCAGTACTTC. Its protein is CASSLLRTWARKIYEQYF. The chain recombines TRBV27 with TRBJ2-7; D is possibly TRBD2 (5 bases). V lost 1 base, J lost 3 bases, and 22 bases lay in between. This CDR3 has 18 amino acids. Germline V gives CDR1 MNHEY, CDR2 SMNVEV (reference sequence).

DNA for the CDR3: TGTGCCAGCAGCTTGGAGGCTAGCTCGCACTCGGGTGAGCAGTTCTTC. Translating gives CASSLEASSHSGEQFF. The gene calls are TRBV5-4 and TRBJ2-1; perhaps TRBD2 as D (5 bases). Germline assignment: CDR1 SGHNT and CDR2 YYREEE (reference sequence). The V and J ends lost 0 bases and 9 bases respectively, with 19 bases between them. This CDR3 has 16 amino acids.

This clone appeared once. The chain links TRBV28 to TRBJ1-2; 8 bases align to TRBD1. V was pared by 3 bases and J by 8 bases, with 8 bases of the junction left unmatched. The CDR3 length is 14 residues. Per the germline V gene, CDR1 is MDHEN and CDR2 is SYDVKM. The CDR3 DNA reads TGTGCCAGCAGTTTCCCAGGGGGCGCATCGGGCTACACCTTC. This encodes CASSFPGGASGYTF.

This chain uses TRBV7-9 with TRBJ2-3, with D unclear. The CDR3 has 12 amino acids. V lost 5 bases and J 2 bases, leaving 5 bases between the germline ends. Germline CDR1 and CDR2: SEHNR and FQNEAQ (reference sequence). CDR3 protein: CASSPFTDTQYF. The CDR3 DNA is TGTGCCAGCAGCCCGTTCACAGATACGCAGTATTTT.

V usage is TRBV19 and J usage is TRBJ2-5, with TRBD2 matching over 10 bases. CDR1 and CDR2 from the germline V gene are LNHDA and SQIVND (reference sequence). V lost 3 bases, J lost 4 bases, and 5 bases stayed unmatched. The CDR3 is 15 residues long. CDR3 sequence (DNA): TGTGCCAGTAGTATCGGGGCTAGCGGGAGAGAGACCCAGTACTTC. It yields the protein CASSIGASGRETQYF.

The V gene is TRBV7-8, the J gene TRBJ2-1, with TRBD2 matching 7 bases. From germline, CDR1 is SGHVS and CDR2 FQNEAQ. The CDR3 loop spans 15 amino acids. J was trimmed by 0 bases and V by 5 bases; bases with no gene match: 4. The CDR3 sequence: CASSKSGISYNEQFF. CDR3 sequence (DNA): TGTGCCAGCAGCAAGAGCGGGATCTCCTACAATGAGCAGTTCTTC.

V and J are TRBV5-1 and TRBJ2-5; 11 bases agree with TRBD1. V trimming: 1 base; J trimming: 2 bases; junction bases outside the gene matches: 10. This CDR3 contains 18 residues. Germline V gene lookup returns CDR1 SGHRS and CDR2 YFSETQ. CDR3: CASSLPGQGALGQETQYF. The CDR3, as DNA: TGCGCCAGCAGCTTGCCAGGACAGGGGGCTTTGGGGCAAGAGACCCAGTACTTC.

The V gene is TRBV7-9, the J gene TRBJ2-1, with 7 bases aligning to TRBD2. Germline V lookup: CDR1 SEHNR, CDR2 FQNEAQ (reference sequence). V lost 6 bases and J lost 2; bases outside the gene matches: 10. The CDR3 spans 16 residues. Here the CDR3 reads CASRTPSGFTYNEQFF. The CDR3 DNA reads as TGTGCCAGCAGAACGCCTAGCGGATTTACCTACAATGAGCAGTTCTTC.